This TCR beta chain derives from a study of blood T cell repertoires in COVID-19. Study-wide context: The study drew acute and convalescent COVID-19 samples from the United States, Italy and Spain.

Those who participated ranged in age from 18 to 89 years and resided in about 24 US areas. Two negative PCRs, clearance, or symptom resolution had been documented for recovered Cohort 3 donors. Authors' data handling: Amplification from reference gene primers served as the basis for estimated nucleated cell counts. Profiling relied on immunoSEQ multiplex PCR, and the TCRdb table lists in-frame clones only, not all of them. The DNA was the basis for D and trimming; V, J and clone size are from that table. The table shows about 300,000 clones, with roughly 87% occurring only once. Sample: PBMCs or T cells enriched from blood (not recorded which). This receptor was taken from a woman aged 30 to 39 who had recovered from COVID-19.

CDR3 sequence: CASSYSREPNSPLHF. CDR3 bases: TGTGCCAGCAGTTACTCCCGAGAGCCCAATTCACCCCTCCACTTT. The chain couples TRBV6-5 to TRBJ1-6, with D uncertain. Germline lookup yields CDR1 MNHEY and CDR2 SVGAGI. V lost 0 bases and J lost 7, with 10 bases in between. This CDR3 region has 15 residues.